This record looks at one TCR beta chain sequence and its context. The sample comes from a study of shared T cell receptors in the human thymus. Data came from immunoSEQ multiplex PCR; TCRdb stores just in-frame clones and leaves some out. The table records about 660,000 clones, 70% to 90% of them present only once. CDR3 size: 16 residues. Germline V gene data show CDR1 as MDHEN and CDR2 as SYDVKM. J was trimmed by 6 bases and V by 2 bases; bases with no gene match: 9. These records were also assigned to another study, of human thymus T cells.

The rearrangement links TRBV28 to TRBJ1-5, with 8 bases that match TRBD1. Material: thymocytes. The TCR sequence derives from a boy under three years old with a congenital heart defect. The DNA of the CDR3 is TGTGCCAGCAGTTTAACCCGACAGGGGACGGCTCAGCCCCAGCATTTT. It yields the protein CASSLTRQGTAQPQHF.